Presented here are 4 T cell receptor beta chains from one specimen sequenced in a study of blood T cell repertoires in COVID-19. Data came from immunoSEQ multiplex PCR; TCRdb stores just in-frame clones and leaves some out. The sample carries 350,000 or so clones, approximately 82% recorded once. Sample: peripheral blood. The source of these receptors is a young man with active or convalescent COVID-19.

The chain is built from TRBV6-5 and TRBJ1-1; D not resolved. The CDR3 extends over 15 amino acids. Germline loops: CDR1 MNHEY, CDR2 SVGAGI. Trimming shortened V by 6 bases and J by 0 bases, and 14 bases separated the two germline ends. CDR3 in DNA: TGTGCCAGCAGGACTACAGTAAGGGTGAACACTGAAGCTTTCTTT. This sequence encodes CASRTTVRVNTEAFF.

Remarks on this clone: The same CDR3 is also encoded by other DNA sequences in this sample. V and J are TRBV15 and TRBJ2-7, with TRBD1 matching 8 bases. The length of the CDR3 is 14 residues. V trimming: 0 bases; J trimming: 4 bases; junction bases outside the gene matches: 2. CDR1 is LNHNV, CDR2 YYDKDF, per germline (reference sequence). This CDR3 is CATSRDRGPYEQYF. The DNA for the CDR3 is TGTGCCACCAGCAGAGACAGGGGGCCTTACGAGCAGTACTTC. The variable domain in full, completed from reference TRBV15 and TRBJ2-7, reads DAMVIQNPRYQVTQFGKPVTLSCSQTLNHNVMYWYQQKSSQAPKLLFHYYDKDFNNEADTPDNFQSRRPNTSFCFLDIRSPGLGDTAMYLCATSRDRGPYEQYFGPGTRLTVT.

This rearrangement joins TRBV29-1 to TRBJ2-7, with 7 bases identical to TRBD2. The CDR3 is 13 amino acids. J lost 0 bases, V lost 6 bases, and 5 bases had no gene match. CDR1 and CDR2 (germline): SQVTM, ANQGSEA. The CDR3 is CSVAGVSSYEQYF. In nucleotides, the CDR3 is TGCAGCGTCGCGGGAGTAAGCTCCTACGAGCAGTACTTC.

The chain recombines TRBV6-5 with TRBJ2-2; TRBD2 might be the D (5 bases). Trimming removed 0 bases from V and 1 base from J, with 9 bases in between. The CDR3 runs to 16 residues. Germline V lookup: CDR1 MNHEY, CDR2 SVGAGI. CDR3 region: CASSYSLAENTGELFF. The CDR3 DNA sequence: TGTGCCAGCAGTTACTCTCTAGCAGAGAACACCGGGGAGCTGTTTTTT.